Below are 5 T cell receptor beta chains sequenced from a single sample in a study of T-cell reconstitution after alpha-beta-depleted transplantation in children (dated by TCRdb to the mid-2010s). Library preparation was by PCR. Sequenced on an Illumina HiSeq 2500. To normalize quantification of the TCRbeta repertoire, the TCR libraries were built with molecular barcoding that relied on unique molecular identifiers. TCRdb handled the public reads itself, with Q25 trimming in fastp and clone calling in MiXCR, and kept productive beta chains. Merged by CDR3 protein, the rows form single entries marked with the most common genes and DNA. The sample table shows about 360,000 distinct CDR3 sequences, and more than 10% are seen once. The ten biggest clones cover 4.3% of the sample. The input for sequencing was PBMCs, taken from the stem cell graft. The receptors were gathered from a human donor who donated a stem cell graft to a child with Fanconi anemia.

The rearrangement links TRBV7-2 to TRBJ2-1; D might be TRBD1 or TRBD2, each matching 6 bases. Germline CDR1 reads SGHTA; CDR2 reads FQGNSA. The V end lost 5 bases, the J end lost 7 bases, and 18 bases lay between the germline ends. The CDR3 length is 15 residues. CDR3 DNA: TGTGCCAGCAGCAGGGGGGTAACGTTGATGAATGAGCAGTTCTTC. This translates into CASSRGVTLMNEQFF.

This clonotype was found a few times. The rearrangement joins TRBV15 to TRBJ2-3; D could derive from TRBD1 or TRBD2 (5 bases each). The V end lost 3 bases, the J end lost 3 bases, and 16 bases lay between the germline ends. The CDR3 is made up of 16 amino acids. Germline lookup yields CDR1 LNHNV and CDR2 YYDKDF (reference sequence). The CDR3, as DNA: TGTGCCACCAGCAGCCTAGATGGCAGGGAGACAGATACGCAGTATTTT. This codes for CATSSLDGRETDTQYF.

This clonotype came up a few times. The V gene is TRBV6-5, the J gene TRBJ1-2; perhaps TRBD1 as D (6 bases). The CDR3 extends over 17 amino acids. V shed 4 bases and J shed 4 bases, with 22 bases lying between them. The germline V gene encodes CDR1 MNHEY and CDR2 SVGAGI. Here the CDR3 DNA reads TGTGCCAGCAGTTCACTCCAGAAGGGACAAGGGCGCTATGGCTACACCTTC. This sequence encodes CASSSLQKGQGRYGYTF.

This sequence joins TRBV28 and TRBJ2-1, with D possibly matching TRBD1 (6 bases). Trimming took 1 base from V and 3 from J, leaving 10 bases between them. CDR1 and CDR2 from the germline V gene are MDHEN and SYDVKM. The CDR3 covers 15 residues. In nucleotides, the CDR3 is TGTGCCAGCAGTTTATATGGGGGCCACTACAATGAGCAGTTCTTC. Translating it yields CASSLYGGHYNEQFF.

The chain uses TRBV6-5 and TRBJ1-5, with a tentative D call TRBD1 (6 bases). The germline V and J ends were trimmed by 0 bases and 5 bases, with 11 bases remaining between them. Per the germline V gene, CDR1 is MNHEY and CDR2 is SVGAGI. CDR3 length: 15 amino acids. Here the CDR3 DNA reads TGTGCCAGCAGTTACTCATCAGGGGAAGATCAGCCCCAGCATTTT. Translating gives CASSYSSGEDQPQHF.